One sample yielded the 4 T cell receptor beta chains listed below, sequenced in a study of control samples from healthy donors and cancer patients. The table came from immunoSEQ multiplex PCR; TCRdb's copy has only in-frame clones and leaves some out. This sample has about 140,000 clones; roughly 92% occur once, and the top ten carry 11%. The specimen sequenced was blood. All receptors come from a man in his thirties or forties in good health.

This CDR3 is CASSLMFPADNSNSYEQYF. CDR3 DNA sequence: TGTGCCAGCAGCCTTATGTTTCCAGCGGACAACTCAAACTCCTACGAGCAGTACTTC. The J gene is TRBJ2-7, the V gene TRBV3-1 (or the pseudogene TRBV3-2); D tentatively fits TRBD1 or TRBD2 (5 bases each). This CDR3 comprises 19 residues. V lost 4 bases to trimming and J lost 0 bases, with 25 bases between them. The germline V gene encodes CDR1 LGHDT and CDR2 YNNKEL (reference sequence).

The genes are TRBV6-4 and TRBJ1-3; TRBD1 aligns across 9 bases. V lost 1 base, J lost 1 base, and 11 bases stayed unmatched. This CDR3 spans 19 amino acids. In germline, CDR1 is MRHNA, CDR2 SNTAGT. The CDR3 DNA is TGTGCCAGCAGTGACTTGGTAAGGGGGACAGGGTTTTCTGGAAACACCATATATTTT. This encodes CASSDLVRGTGFSGNTIYF.

The chain combines TRBV28 with TRBJ1-1; D gene uncertain. Looked up from germline, CDR1 is MDHEN and CDR2 is SYDVKM. V was pared by 11 bases and J by 0 bases, with 10 bases between. This CDR3 is 12 amino acids long. The CDR3 DNA sequence: TGTGCCTCTAGGACTCTGAACACTGAAGCTTTCTTT. Encoded protein: CASRTLNTEAFF.

The V gene is TRBV28, the J gene TRBJ2-5, with 8 positions matching TRBD1. This CDR3 is built from 16 residues. The trim removed 4 bases at V and 5 bases at J, leaving 12 bases unmatched. CDR1 is MDHEN and CDR2 is SYDVKM in the germline V gene. The CDR3 region is CASSSRGRRGQETQYF. CDR3 DNA sequence: TGTGCCAGCAGTTCCAGGGGGCGAAGGGGCCAGGAGACCCAGTACTTC.